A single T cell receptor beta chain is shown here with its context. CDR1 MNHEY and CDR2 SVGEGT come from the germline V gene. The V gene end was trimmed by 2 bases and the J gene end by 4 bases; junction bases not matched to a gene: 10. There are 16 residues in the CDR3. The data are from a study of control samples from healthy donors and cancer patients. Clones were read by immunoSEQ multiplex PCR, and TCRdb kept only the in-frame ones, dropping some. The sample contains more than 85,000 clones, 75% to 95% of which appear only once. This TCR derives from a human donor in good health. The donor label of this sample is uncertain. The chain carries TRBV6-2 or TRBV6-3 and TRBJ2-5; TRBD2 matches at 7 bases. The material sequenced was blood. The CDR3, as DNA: TGTGCCAGCAGTTACAGGCCGGGACTAAGGATAGAGACCCAGTACTTC. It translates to CASSYRPGLRIETQYF.